The source of this T cell receptor beta chain is a study of glioma-infiltrating T cells after dendritic cell vaccination. Selection required adequate fresh-frozen tumor tissue plus more than two years' survival data. None of the glioblastoma patients had an isocitrate dehydrogenase mutation. Input was 2 ug genomic DNA, or all available if less. Here immunoSEQ multiplex PCR was the method, and the copy in TCRdb shows in-frame clones only, minus some. This table has roughly 100,000 clones, approximately 81% appearing once. The CDR3 is 13 residues long. V gave up 5 bases and J gave up 2 bases, with 10 bases separating them. Germline CDR1 reads MNHEY; CDR2 reads SMNVEV (reference sequence).

The TCR was taken from a human donor with glioblastoma. Source: blood, taken before dendritic cell vaccination. The J gene is TRBJ2-7, the V gene TRBV27, with D possibly matching TRBD1 (5 bases). The CDR3, as DNA: TGTGCCAGCAGTGAGACAGTAGCCTACGAGCAGTACTTC. Translating it yields CASSETVAYEQYF.